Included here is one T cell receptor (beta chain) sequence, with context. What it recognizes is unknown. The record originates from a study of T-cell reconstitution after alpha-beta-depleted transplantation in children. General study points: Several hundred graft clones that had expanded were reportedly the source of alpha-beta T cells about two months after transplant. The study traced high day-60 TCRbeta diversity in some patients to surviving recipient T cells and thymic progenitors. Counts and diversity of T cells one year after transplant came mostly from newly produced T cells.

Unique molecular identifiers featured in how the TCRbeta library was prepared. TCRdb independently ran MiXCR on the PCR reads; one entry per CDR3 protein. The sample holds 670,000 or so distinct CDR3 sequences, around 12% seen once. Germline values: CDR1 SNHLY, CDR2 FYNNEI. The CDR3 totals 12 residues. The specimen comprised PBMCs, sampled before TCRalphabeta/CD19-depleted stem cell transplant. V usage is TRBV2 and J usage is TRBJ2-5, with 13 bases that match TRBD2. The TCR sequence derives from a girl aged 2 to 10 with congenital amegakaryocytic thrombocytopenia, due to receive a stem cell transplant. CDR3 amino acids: CGGLAGVKTQYF. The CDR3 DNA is TGTGGCGGACTAGCGGGAGTGAAGACCCAGTACTTC.